This entry describes one T cell receptor beta chain. Only in-frame clones appear in the TCRdb table, and some are missing; sequencing was by immunoSEQ multiplex PCR. The sample shows over 90,000 clones, 92% of them seen only once. CDR3 length equals 12 residues. The V and J ends lost 10 bases and 4 bases respectively, with 13 bases between them. This entry is derived from a study of control samples from healthy donors and cancer patients. The J gene is TRBJ1-1, the V gene TRBV12-3 or TRBV12-4; D call uncertain. What was sequenced was blood. This receptor was identified in a woman aged 18-29 years in good health. CDR3 amino acids: CANLRFGTEAFF. CDR3 DNA: TGTGCCAACTTAAGGTTCGGCACTGAAGCTTTCTTT.